What follows are 17 T cell receptor beta chains derived from one specimen sequenced in a study of neoadjuvant anti-PD-1 for oral cavity cancer. Generated by immunoSEQ multiplex PCR, the TCRdb table keeps only in-frame clones and is missing some. The sample has about 39,000 clones; roughly 77% are singletons. As to time point: after neoadjuvant nivolumab, at surgical resection. This material consisted of PBMCs, taken after nivolumab (anti-PD-1) treatment. Receptors were obtained from a person between 40 and 80 years old with oral cavity squamous cell carcinoma.

Remarks on this clone: An end of the junction does not agree with germline; a read error may underlie this. The J gene is TRBJ2-1, the V gene TRBV7-7; 7 positions agree with TRBD1. CDR1 and CDR2 from the germline V gene are SSHAT and FNYEAQ (reference sequence). The length of the CDR3 is 14 residues. Here the CDR3 DNA reads TGTGCTAGCAGCCCCCCGGGACAGTTCAATGAGCAGTTCTTC. Translated: CASSPPGQFNEQFF.

The V call is TRBV5-4, the J call TRBJ1-6, with TRBD1 as a possible D gene (6 bases). Germline V gene data show CDR1 as SGHNT and CDR2 as YYREEE (reference sequence). The CDR3 spans 12 residues. With 6 bases removed from V and 10 bases from J, the gap between germline ends came to 11 bases. CDR3 DNA sequence: TGTGCCAGCACCGTAGGGGGGTCACCCCTCCACTTT. Protein: CASTVGGSPLHF.

The V call is TRBV11-3, the J call TRBJ2-3; D is perhaps TRBD1 (6 bases). CDR1 is SGHNT, CDR2 YENEEA, per germline. This CDR3 spans 16 amino acids. V was trimmed by 8 bases and J by 0 bases, leaving 18 bases between them. The CDR3: CASGGSTGASTDTQYF. The DNA of the CDR3 is TGTGCCAGCGGAGGATCGACAGGAGCCAGCACAGATACGCAGTATTTT.

V and J are TRBV18 and TRBJ1-1; a possible D gene is TRBD1 (6 bases). Trimming pared 4 bases from V and 5 bases from J, leaving 11 bases between. CDR3 length equals 13 residues. Germline V lookup: CDR1 KGHSH, CDR2 LQKENI. In nucleotides, the CDR3 is TGTGCCAGCTCACTACAGGGTAGGACTGAAGCTTTCTTT. As protein: CASSLQGRTEAFF.

The rearrangement links TRBV28 to TRBJ2-6, with 12 bases aligning to TRBD2. Germline loops: CDR1 MDHEN, CDR2 SYDVKM. The CDR3 has 18 amino acids. V shed 3 bases, J shed 3 bases, and the junction held 6 bases outside the gene matches. CDR3: CASSFPGLAGSGANVLTF. The DNA of the CDR3 is TGTGCCAGCAGTTTCCCAGGACTAGCGGGAAGTGGGGCCAACGTCCTGACTTTC.

This clone was picked up one time. The chain links TRBV19 to TRBJ1-1; 8 bases agree with TRBD1. Trimming removed 1 base from V and 5 bases from J; junction bases left unmatched: 6. The germline gives CDR1 LNHDA, CDR2 SQIVND (reference sequence). The CDR3 has 15 amino acids. CDR3 nucleotide sequence: TGTGCCAGTAGTATAGCGGACAGGGCCGGGACTGAAGCTTTCTTT. Its protein is CASSIADRAGTEAFF.

The chain employs TRBV7-2 and TRBJ2-1; 8 bases agree with TRBD2. V lost 5 bases and J lost 6; bases outside the gene matches: 3. The CDR3 extends over 13 amino acids. Germline V CDR1 and CDR2: SGHTA, FQGNSA. The CDR3 loop is CASSPGTSNEQFF. The CDR3 DNA reads as TGTGCCAGCAGCCCGGGGACTAGCAATGAGCAGTTCTTC.

Only one count was recorded for this clone. V is TRBV25-1 and J is TRBJ2-2, with a possible D match to TRBD2 (6 bases). Deletions cut 2 bases from V and 2 bases from J, with 12 bases between. The germline V gene has CDR1 MGHDK and CDR2 SYGVNS. The CDR3 is 16 residues long. DNA for the CDR3: TGTGCCAGCAGTGAAGCGGGCGCGGGAAACACCGGGGAGCTGTTTTTT. It translates to CASSEAGAGNTGELFF.

The chain is built from TRBV5-1 and TRBJ1-3; TRBD1 is a possible D gene (6 bases). The length of the CDR3 is 16 residues. The germline gives CDR1 SGHRS, CDR2 YFSETQ. The V end lost 1 base, the J end lost 0 bases, and 11 bases lay between the germline ends. CDR3 in amino acids: CASSLQGPSSGNTIYF. The CDR3 coding sequence is TGCGCCAGCAGCTTGCAGGGGCCCAGCTCTGGAAACACCATATATTTT. The full variable domain, in which reference TRBV5-1 and TRBJ1-3 provide the parts outside the CDR3, is KAGVTQTPRYLIKTRGQQVTLSCSPISGHRSVSWYQQTPGQGLQFLFEYFSETQRNKGNFPGRFSGRQFSNSRSEMNVSTLELGDSALYLCASSLQGPSSGNTIYFGEGSWLTVV.

The V gene is TRBV5-4, the J gene TRBJ2-2; possibly TRBD2 for D (5 bases). The CDR3 sequence is 16 residues long. Trimming left V 2 bases short and J 0 bases short, with 11 bases between. Germline CDR1 reads SGHNT; CDR2 reads YYREEE (reference sequence). The CDR3 region is CASSFTRAANTGELFF. The CDR3 DNA reads TGTGCCAGCAGCTTTACGAGGGCCGCGAACACCGGGGAGCTGTTTTTT.

This clone has a handful of counts. This chain joins TRBV10-2 and TRBJ2-7, with 8 nucleotides matching TRBD1. The germline V gene encodes CDR1 WSHSY and CDR2 SAAADI. The J segment lost 3 bases and the V segment lost 8 bases, leaving 6 bases of the junction unmatched. This CDR3 comprises 13 residues. The CDR3, as DNA: TGCGCCAGCGGGGACAGGACTCTCTACGAGCAGTACTTC. The encoded protein is CASGDRTLYEQYF.

The chain couples TRBV6-1 to TRBJ1-5; unclear D gene. V lost 3 bases and J 0 bases, leaving 9 bases between the germline ends. Germline lookup yields CDR1 MNHNS and CDR2 SASEGT. CDR3 length: 15 residues. The DNA of the CDR3 is TGTGCCAGCAGTGAGGCAGCTTATAGCAATCAGCCCCAGCATTTT. Protein sequence: CASSEAAYSNQPQHF.

V usage is TRBV4-1 and J usage is TRBJ1-2; 7 nucleotides agree with TRBD1. Germline lookup yields CDR1 MGHRA and CDR2 YSYEKL. There are 17 residues in the CDR3. V lost 0 bases and J lost 5; bases outside the gene matches: 12. Here the CDR3 reads CASSQEGRPGGDYGYTF. The CDR3 DNA follows: TGCGCCAGCAGCCAAGAAGGGAGGCCAGGGGGAGATTATGGCTACACCTTC.

This clone was seen a handful of times. The genes are TRBV27 and TRBJ1-3; D might be TRBD1 (6 bases). The CDR3 is 15 amino acids. Trimming removed 6 bases at V and 0 bases at J, with 12 bases between. Germline CDR1 reads MNHEY; CDR2 reads SMNVEV (reference sequence). The CDR3 nucleotides read TGTGCCAGCAGCTCGAGGGGGAGCTCTGGAAACACCATATATTTT. Amino acid sequence: CASSSRGSSGNTIYF.

The J gene is TRBJ2-2, the V gene TRBV5-1; 8 bases fit TRBD2. CDR3 length: 16 residues. J was trimmed by 0 bases and V by 5 bases; bases with no gene match: 6. Germline lookup yields CDR1 SGHRS and CDR2 YFSETQ. The CDR3 coding sequence is TGCGCCAGCAGTGCCTTAGCGGGAACGAACACCGGGGAGCTGTTTTTT. Residues: CASSALAGTNTGELFF.

This chain connects TRBV7-2 to TRBJ1-1; 7 bases line up with TRBD1. The CDR3 is 12 residues long. Trimming removed 5 bases from V and 11 bases from J; junction bases left unmatched: 8. Germline loops: CDR1 SGHTA, CDR2 FQGNSA. CDR3 protein: CASSIDRVDAFF. CDR3 coding DNA: TGTGCCAGCAGCATAGACAGGGTGGATGCTTTCTTT. Using reference TRBV7-2 and TRBJ1-1 for the parts outside the CDR3, the full variable domain is GAGVSQSPSNKVTEKGKDVELRCDPISGHTALYWYRQSLGQGLEFLIYFQGNSAPDKSGLPSDRFSAERTGGSVSTLTIQRTQQEDSAVYLCASSIDRVDAFFGQGTRLTVV.

The chain uses TRBV7-7 and TRBJ2-5; perhaps TRBD1 as D (5 bases). Deletions cut 2 bases from V and 1 base from J, with 17 bases between. The CDR3 extends over 17 amino acids. CDR1 SSHAT and CDR2 FNYEAQ come from the germline V gene (reference sequence). DNA for the CDR3: TGTGCCAGCAGCTTATCCCTGGCAGGGCCAATCCAAGAGACCCAGTACTTC. Protein sequence: CASSLSLAGPIQETQYF.